These 20 T cell receptor beta chains were all obtained from the same sample, sequenced in a study of CD8 T cells in Susac syndrome. cDNA came from roughly 0.53 to 1 ug RNA primed by random hexamers. TCRdb reprocessed the immunoSEQ multiplex PCR reads via MiXCR and lists one record per CDR3 protein. The table shows approximately 150,000 distinct CDR3 sequences, with roughly 94% occurring only once. The specimen was CD4+ T cells from PBMCs. The receptor set was obtained from a human donor in good health.

The genes are TRBV30 and TRBJ1-3; D gene unclear. The CDR3 length is 12 residues. V lost 4 bases, J lost 2 bases, and 6 bases lay in between. Germline assignment: CDR1 GTSNPN and CDR2 SVGIG (reference sequence). The CDR3 loop reads CAWTRTGNTIYF. In DNA form, the CDR3 reads TGTGCCTGGACGCGGACTGGAAACACCATATATTTT.

The chain has TRBV14 and TRBJ2-7; 7 bases line up with TRBD2. Germline V gene lookup returns CDR1 SGHDN and CDR2 FVKESK. V gave up 5 bases and J gave up 5 bases; unmatched junction bases: 6. The CDR3 runs to 13 residues. DNA for the CDR3: TGTGCCAGCAGCATAGCGGGTTCCCACGAGCAGTACTTC. Amino acids: CASSIAGSHEQYF.

V gene TRBV5-1 combines with J gene TRBJ1-2; D not certain. CDR1 and CDR2 (germline): SGHRS, YFSETQ. This CDR3 is built from 15 residues. The germline V and J ends were trimmed by 2 bases and 2 bases, with 13 bases remaining between them. CDR3 region: CASSLRLGENYGYTF. CDR3 in DNA: TGCGCCAGCAGCTTACGTCTTGGGGAAAACTATGGCTACACCTTC. The full variable domain, rest sourced from reference TRBV5-1 and TRBJ1-2, is KAGVTQTPRYLIKTRGQQVTLSCSPISGHRSVSWYQQTPGQGLQFLFEYFSETQRNKGNFPGRFSGRQFSNSRSEMNVSTLELGDSALYLCASSLRLGENYGYTFGSGTRLTVV.

The chain employs TRBV2 and TRBJ1-2; D not certain. CDR1 SNHLY and CDR2 FYNNEI come from the germline V gene. Trimming shortened V by 1 base and J by 8 bases, and 11 bases separated the two germline ends. The length of the CDR3 is 13 residues. The CDR3 here is CASSEGQVGGYTF. The CDR3 region has the DNA TGTGCCAGCAGTGAAGGGCAGGTGGGCGGCTACACCTTC.

The CDR3 region has the DNA TGTGCCACCAGCAGAGAAGAACCGGGACGGATCTACGAGCAGTACTTC. It is translated as CATSREEPGRIYEQYF. The chain couples TRBV15 to TRBJ2-7, with D perhaps matching TRBD1 or TRBD2 (5 bases each). The V end was cut by 0 bases, the J end by 3 bases, with 15 bases between. The germline V gene has CDR1 LNHNV and CDR2 YYDKDF (reference sequence). This CDR3 comprises 16 residues.

The J gene is TRBJ1-4, the V gene TRBV25-1; tentatively, D is TRBD1 (6 bases). The CDR3 has 17 amino acids. The germline V gene encodes CDR1 MGHDK and CDR2 SYGVNS. Between the trimmed V and J ends, which lost 3 bases and 0 bases, there was a span of 14 bases. The CDR3 DNA is TGTGCCAGCAGTGACTCCCCCCACAGGGCAACTAATGAAAAACTGTTTTTT. It yields the protein CASSDSPHRATNEKLFF.

The chain combines TRBV24-1 with TRBJ2-5; 7 positions match TRBD1. This CDR3 has 14 amino acids. Unmatched junction bases numbered 1, after V lost 2 bases and J lost 2 bases. CDR1 is KGHDR and CDR2 is SFDVKD in the germline V gene. The CDR3 bases are TGTGCCACCAGTGATTCGGGACAGCAAGAGACCCAGTACTTC. Its translation is CATSDSGQQETQYF.

The chain recombines TRBV3-1 with TRBJ1-1, with D uncertain. Germline-derived CDR1 and CDR2 are LGHDT and YNNKEL (reference sequence). With 2 bases removed from V and 1 base from J, the gap between germline ends came to 8 bases. The CDR3 is 14 residues long. In DNA, the CDR3 is TGTGCCAGCAGCCAACGGAGTTGGAACACTGAAGCTTTCTTT. Encoded protein: CASSQRSWNTEAFF.

The chain joins TRBV2 to TRBJ2-5; 8 bases are a match to TRBD2. Trimming at V came to 2 bases and at J to 4 bases, leaving 3 bases not matched to a gene. Germline CDR1 SNHLY, CDR2 FYNNEI. This CDR3 comprises 14 residues. CDR3 in amino acids: CASSESTSGETQYF. The CDR3 DNA reads TGTGCCAGCAGTGAATCCACTAGCGGAGAGACCCAGTACTTC.

The chain links TRBV12-3 or TRBV12-4 to TRBJ2-1, with 9 nucleotides matching TRBD2. The CDR3 length is 18 residues. The V segment lost 2 bases and the J segment 4 bases; nucleotides outside the gene matches: 12. The CDR3 region is CASSLLVGGRGGYNEQFF. Written as DNA, the CDR3 is TGTGCCAGCAGTTTACTTGTCGGCGGGAGGGGGGGTTACAATGAGCAGTTCTTC.

This sequence joins TRBV29-1 and TRBJ2-7; tentatively, D is TRBD1 (6 bases). The ends were cut back, 1 base at V and 1 base at J, with 11 bases in the middle. This CDR3 region has 14 residues. Germline V CDR1 and CDR2: SQVTM, ANQGSEA. The CDR3 spells CSVEGPRGSYEQYF. CDR3 nucleotide sequence: TGCAGCGTTGAAGGCCCGAGGGGGTCCTACGAGCAGTACTTC.

The chain combines TRBV23-1 with TRBJ1-1, with a weak D call TRBD1 (5 bases). TRBV23-1 belongs to the ORF category, with a function that is uncertain. The CDR3 has 15 amino acids. V dropped 6 bases and J dropped 3 bases, with 17 bases sitting between them. CDR3 region: CASSQVSGGDTEAFF. In nucleotides, the CDR3 is TGCGCCAGCAGCCAAGTCTCGGGGGGGGACACTGAAGCTTTCTTT.

A note on this clonotype: One junction end disagrees with the germline gene, perhaps due to a read error. The rearrangement joins TRBV6-7 to TRBJ2-4; perhaps TRBD2 as D (6 bases). TRBV6-7 belongs to the ORF category, with a function that is uncertain. CDR3 length: 16 amino acids. The CDR3 sequence is CANSYSKGRSKNIQYF. CDR3 in DNA: TGTGCCAACAGTTACTCGAAAGGGAGGAGCAAAAACATTCAGTACTTC.

The chain joins TRBV19 to TRBJ1-5; a possible D gene is TRBD1 (6 bases). The germline V gene has CDR1 LNHDA and CDR2 SQIVND (reference sequence). The CDR3 loop spans 17 amino acids. V was shortened by 2 bases and J by 0 bases, with 14 bases between the two germline ends. This CDR3 reads CASSILQGIHSNQPQHF. The CDR3, as DNA: TGTGCCAGTAGTATACTCCAGGGGATCCATAGCAATCAGCCCCAGCATTTT.

The CDR3 protein is CASSQGRGTSFEQFF. The DNA for the CDR3 is TGTGCCAGCAGCCAAGGACGGGGAACTAGCTTTGAGCAGTTCTTC. The chain joins TRBV3-1 to TRBJ2-1; perhaps TRBD2 as D (6 bases). In germline, CDR1 is LGHDT, CDR2 YNNKEL (reference sequence). The CDR3 has 15 residues. The V gene lost 1 base and the J gene lost 9 bases, with 16 bases spanning the gap.

The rearrangement links TRBV4-1 to TRBJ2-1; D call uncertain. Trimming took off 3 bases at V and 3 bases at J, with 6 bases between the two ends. Germline V CDR1 and CDR2: MGHRA, YSYEKL. The CDR3 runs to 13 residues. CDR3 region: CASSQFNYNEQFF. The DNA of the CDR3 is TGCGCCAGCAGCCAGTTTAACTACAATGAGCAGTTCTTC.

The chain has TRBV10-3 and TRBJ2-1, with D possibly TRBD2 on 5 matching bases. Germline V gene sequence: CDR1 ENHRY, CDR2 SYGVKD. Deletions cut 6 bases from V and 5 bases from J, with 11 bases between. This CDR3 has 13 amino acids. Here the CDR3 DNA reads TGTGCCATCAGACAAAACGGGAACAATGAGCAGTTCTTC. The encoded protein is CAIRQNGNNEQFF.

The genes are TRBV3-1 and TRBJ1-5; D is undetermined. Germline CDR1 reads LGHDT; CDR2 reads YNNKEL (reference sequence). CDR3 length: 13 amino acids. The V end was cut by 4 bases, the J end by 7 bases, with 11 bases between. As DNA, the CDR3 is TGTGCCAGCAGCCTAGGCGTAGGACAGCCCCAGCATTTT. It is translated as CASSLGVGQPQHF. Looking up the rest from reference TRBV3-1 and TRBJ1-5 gives the full variable domain: DTAVSQTPKYLVTQMGNDKSIKCEQNLGHDTMYWYKQDSKKFLKIMFSYNNKELIINETVPNRFSPKSPDKAHLNLHINSLELGDSAVYFCASSLGVGQPQHFGDGTRLSIL.

This chain connects TRBV10-3 to TRBJ2-5, with D possibly matching TRBD1 (5 bases). Trimming removed 6 bases from V and 1 base from J, with 12 bases in between. This CDR3 has 14 amino acids. Germline-derived CDR1 and CDR2 are ENHRY and SYGVKD. CDR3 sequence (DNA): TGTGCCATCAGAAGCTCAGGGTCCCAAGAGACCCAGTACTTC. Its protein is CAIRSSGSQETQYF.

The rearrangement uses TRBV2 and TRBJ1-4; 9 bases are a match to TRBD1. The CDR3 has 16 amino acids. The J segment lost 5 bases and the V segment lost 5 bases, leaving 9 bases of the junction unmatched. Germline CDR1 SNHLY, CDR2 FYNNEI. DNA of the CDR3: TGTGCCAGCAGTTTGGACAGGGGTCGTGTGAATGAAAAACTGTTTTTT. This sequence encodes CASSLDRGRVNEKLFF.